This entry lists 6 T cell receptor beta chains sequenced from one sample in a study of OX40 agonist ivuxolimab in advanced cancers. The table came from immunoSEQ multiplex PCR; TCRdb's copy has only in-frame clones and leaves some out. The data show about 110,000 clones, with less than 95% seen just once and about 1.2% held by the top ten. The sample in question was CD4+ or CD8+ T cells sorted from blood, obtained in a trial of the OX40 agonist ivuxolimab. The source of these receptors is an adult with an advanced solid tumor such as melanoma, head and neck, liver or kidney cancer.

The chain employs TRBV30 and TRBJ2-7; the D gene is possibly TRBD1 (5 bases). Germline V gene lookup returns CDR1 GTSNPN and CDR2 SVGIG (reference sequence). This CDR3 contains 12 residues. Trimming stripped 4 bases from V and 2 bases from J, with 9 bases between. As DNA, the CDR3 is TGTGCCTGGACAGGGATTACCTACGAGCAGTACTTC. It specifies CAWTGITYEQYF.

The genes are TRBV6-1 and TRBJ2-3; no firm D call. CDR3 size: 13 residues. The V and J ends lost 6 bases and 4 bases respectively, with 11 bases between them. CDR1 and CDR2 (germline): MNHNS, SASEGT. The CDR3 sequence is CASSSSLSDTQYF. CDR3 nucleotide sequence: TGTGCCAGCAGCTCAAGCCTATCAGATACGCAGTATTTT.

The chain has TRBV18 and TRBJ1-1; 11 bases are shared with TRBD1. The length of the CDR3 is 15 residues. V shed 5 bases, J shed 2 bases, and the junction held 4 bases outside the gene matches. CDR1 is KGHSH, CDR2 LQKENI, per germline. CDR3 DNA sequence: TGTGCCAGCTCAGGACAGGGGGCTCTTAACACTGAAGCTTTCTTT. Protein: CASSGQGALNTEAFF.

In its sample, this clone was seen a few times. The chain carries TRBV30 and TRBJ1-1; D not certain. This CDR3 has 11 amino acids. Deletions cut 4 bases from V and 1 base from J, with 4 bases between. Germline assignment: CDR1 GTSNPN and CDR2 SVGIG (reference sequence). The CDR3 sequence: CAWKGNTEAFF. The CDR3 nucleotides read TGTGCCTGGAAGGGGAACACTGAAGCTTTCTTT.

The V and J genes are TRBV28 and TRBJ1-4, with D hard to call. The CDR3 length is 17 residues. Germline V CDR1 and CDR2: MDHEN, SYDVKM. Trimming removed 2 bases at V and 0 bases at J, with 13 bases between. The CDR3 sequence: CASSLIAGASTNEKLFF. Written as DNA, the CDR3 is TGTGCCAGCAGTTTAATAGCAGGCGCCTCAACTAATGAAAAACTGTTTTTT. The full variable domain, with the rest looked up from reference TRBV28 and TRBJ1-4, is DVKVTQSSRYLVKRTGEKVFLECVQDMDHENMFWYRQDPGLGLRLIYFSYDVKMKEKGDIPEGYSVSREKKERFSLILESASTNQTSMYLCASSLIAGASTNEKLFFGSGTQLSVL.

The chain carries TRBV9 and TRBJ2-3, with 8 bases aligning to TRBD1. The V gene end was trimmed by 2 bases and the J gene end by 1 base; junction bases not matched to a gene: 3. Germline CDR1 is SGDLS and CDR2 is YYNGEE. CDR3 size: 15 residues. The CDR3 sequence: CASSVLGQGTDTQYF. The CDR3 nucleotides are TGTGCCAGCAGCGTCTTGGGACAGGGCACAGATACGCAGTATTTT.